This TCR beta chain was obtained from a study of cytomegalovirus exposure and HLA in healthy donors. In the PCR, 60 Vbeta and 13 Jbeta primers were used. Here immunoSEQ multiplex PCR was the method, and the copy in TCRdb shows in-frame clones only, minus some. This table has roughly 100,000 clones, over 60% appearing once. The V end lost 5 bases, the J end lost 3 bases, and 8 bases lay between the germline ends. The CDR3 runs to 13 residues. Germline V gene data show CDR1 as MNHNS and CDR2 as SASEGT. Material: PBMCs. This chain uses TRBV6-1 with TRBJ1-5; possible D gene TRBD1, 5 bases. The TCR sequence derives from a man aged 25 to 40 in good health and CMV-seropositive. CDR3 amino acids: CASSTDTNQPQHF. CDR3 coding DNA: TGTGCCAGCAGTACGGACACCAATCAGCCCCAGCATTTT.